The 21 T cell receptor beta chains reported below all come from one sample, sequenced in a study of OX40 agonist ivuxolimab in advanced cancers. Sequencing was performed with immunoSEQ multiplex PCR; in TCRdb, only in-frame clones are kept and a portion is missing. The table includes 53,000 or so clones, around 82% detected once. Sequenced here: CD4+ or CD8+ T cells sorted from blood, sampled in a trial of the OX40 agonist ivuxolimab. These receptors were obtained from an adult with an advanced solid tumor such as melanoma, head and neck, liver or kidney cancer.

With regard to this clone: This may arise from a read error, as a much more abundant clone is one base away. This chain links TRBV7-2 with TRBJ2-1, with a tentative D call TRBD1 (6 bases). Germline V lookup: CDR1 SGHTA, CDR2 FQGNSA. This CDR3 is built from 13 residues. The CDR3 loop reads CVSSLTGPNEQFF. The CDR3 bases are TGTGTCAGCAGCTTAACAGGGCCGAATGAGCAGTTCTTC.

The chain has TRBV18 and TRBJ2-3; 8 positions match TRBD2. The germline V gene has CDR1 KGHSH and CDR2 LQKENI. The CDR3 consists of 16 residues. Germline trimming cut 3 bases from V and 0 bases from J; bases unmatched to any gene: 5. CDR3 nucleotide sequence: TGTGCCAGCTCACCGCGTCGGGAGGGTAGCACAGATACGCAGTATTTT. Translating it yields CASSPRREGSTDTQYF.

J is TRBJ2-5 and V is TRBV7-2, with a weak D call TRBD1 (5 bases). From germline, CDR1 is SGHTA and CDR2 FQGNSA. V shed 1 base and J shed 4 bases, with 13 bases lying between them. CDR3 size: 15 residues. In DNA form, the CDR3 reads TGTGCCAGCAGCTTAGTTGGCCAGGGTAGAGAGACCCAGTACTTC. It is translated as CASSLVGQGRETQYF.

The chain links TRBV6-5 to TRBJ2-5, with a weak D call TRBD1 (6 bases). This CDR3 comprises 13 residues. The ends were cut back, 6 bases at V and 4 bases at J, with 12 bases in the middle. The germline gives CDR1 MNHEY, CDR2 SVGAGI. CDR3 in amino acids: CASRSGVGETQYF. CDR3 nucleotide sequence: TGTGCCAGCAGGTCAGGGGTGGGAGAGACCCAGTACTTC.

The J gene is TRBJ1-5, the V gene TRBV27; tentatively, D is TRBD1 (5 bases). Trimming pared 1 base from V and 5 bases from J, leaving 9 bases between. CDR1 is MNHEY and CDR2 is SMNVEV in the germline V gene (reference sequence). This CDR3 contains 14 residues. CDR3 loop: CASSLLGEDQPQHF. The DNA of the CDR3 is TGTGCCAGCAGTTTATTGGGGGAGGATCAGCCCCAGCATTTT.

The rearrangement uses TRBV6-6 and TRBJ2-1; D possibly uses TRBD1 or TRBD2 (6 bases each). CDR3 length equals 14 residues. The V gene lost 2 bases and the J gene lost 7 bases, with 12 bases spanning the gap. Germline V lookup: CDR1 MNHNY, CDR2 SVGAGI (reference sequence). The CDR3 region has the DNA TGTGCCAGCAGTTACCCCCGGGGGCAAAATGAGCAGTTCTTC. It yields the protein CASSYPRGQNEQFF.

V gene TRBV29-1 combines with J gene TRBJ2-2; 9 bases line up with TRBD2. This CDR3 has 14 amino acids. Germline V gene sequence: CDR1 SQVTM, CDR2 ANQGSEA. V dropped 6 bases and J dropped 5; count of bases not matched to a gene: 7. The CDR3 coding sequence is TGCAGCGTGCGGGAGGGCCAATTGACCGGGGAGCTGTTTTTT. Its protein is CSVREGQLTGELFF.

This chain joins TRBV7-2 and TRBJ2-3; D not resolved. The length of the CDR3 is 15 residues. Germline CDR1 is SGHTA and CDR2 is FQGNSA. V lost 1 base to trimming and J lost 0 bases, with 8 bases between them. This CDR3 is CASSLVGSSTDTQYF. CDR3 nucleotide sequence: TGTGCCAGCAGCTTAGTGGGTAGCAGCACAGATACGCAGTATTTT.

V is TRBV19 and J is TRBJ2-4; TRBD1 is a possible D gene (5 bases). The germline CDR1 and CDR2 sequences are LNHDA and SQIVND (reference sequence). This CDR3 region has 14 residues. Trimming cost V 5 bases and J 4 bases, with 12 bases left between them. CDR3 sequence: CASSWTQQKNIQYF. CDR3 nucleotide sequence: TGTGCCAGTAGTTGGACACAACAAAAAAACATTCAGTACTTC.

This chain uses TRBV7-3 with TRBJ2-3, with 15 bases matching TRBD2. The CDR3 runs 17 residues. V gave up 2 bases and J gave up 4 bases; unmatched junction bases: 4. Germline lookup yields CDR1 SGHTA and CDR2 FQGTGA. CDR3 coding DNA: TGTGCCAGCAGCTTACGGACTAGCGGGAGGGCTGCAGATACGCAGTATTTT. Amino acids: CASSLRTSGRAADTQYF.

In this sample, this clone is medium-sized. The chain links TRBV6-5 to TRBJ1-5; TRBD1 matches at 11 bases. The junction had 2 bases not matched to a gene; V was cut back by 4 bases and J by 3 bases. Germline V gene sequence: CDR1 MNHEY, CDR2 SVGAGI. The CDR3 is 15 amino acids. CDR3 sequence (DNA): TGTGCCAGCAGTTGGACAGGGGGCTACAATCAGCCCCAGCATTTT. Translation: CASSWTGGYNQPQHF.

The chain is built from TRBV11-2 and TRBJ1-2, with D unclear. Trimming took 5 bases from V and 5 from J, leaving 21 bases between them. The CDR3 extends over 16 amino acids. Germline CDR1 reads SGHAT; CDR2 reads FQNNGV. CDR3 sequence (DNA): TGTGCCAGCAGCCGGGAACCAGTCGGACGGCGATATGGCTACACCTTC. Protein: CASSREPVGRRYGYTF.

The chain recombines TRBV28 with TRBJ2-3; 7 bases fit TRBD2. This CDR3 comprises 18 residues. Germline values: CDR1 MDHEN, CDR2 SYDVKM. Losses at the gene ends were 10 bases for V and 0 bases for J; bases not matched to a gene: 19. The chain's CDR3 is CAIQLDAASGTSTDTQYF. As DNA, the CDR3 is TGTGCCATCCAGTTGGACGCGGCTAGCGGAACTAGCACAGATACGCAGTATTTT.

This clone was seen a single time. The chain is built from TRBV11-2 and TRBJ2-7, with 12 bases aligning to TRBD2. Trimming at V came to 6 bases and at J to 2 bases, leaving 8 bases not matched to a gene. CDR3 length: 16 amino acids. The germline V gene has CDR1 SGHAT and CDR2 FQNNGV. CDR3 DNA sequence: TGTGCCAGCAGATTTCGACTAGCGGGAGCCACCTACGAGCAGTACTTC. This gives the protein CASRFRLAGATYEQYF.

This sequence joins TRBV25-1 and TRBJ1-6; the D gene is possibly TRBD1 (5 bases). The germline V gene encodes CDR1 MGHDK and CDR2 SYGVNS. Trimming removed 6 bases at V and 5 bases at J, with 11 bases between. The CDR3 loop spans 14 amino acids. DNA for the CDR3: TGTGCCAGCAGGGCAGGGTGGGATAATTCACCCCTCCACTTT. Protein product: CASRAGWDNSPLHF.

This clone was seen many times. This chain uses TRBV29-1 with TRBJ2-3; 9 bases align to TRBD2. V lost 4 bases to trimming and J lost 1 base; unmatched junction nucleotides: 9. From germline, CDR1 is SQVTM and CDR2 ANQGSEA. The CDR3 consists of 16 residues. This CDR3 reads CSVVPPRLAGTDTQYF. CDR3 nucleotides: TGCAGCGTTGTACCTCCCCGACTAGCGGGCACAGATACGCAGTATTTT.

CDR3 protein: CASSLPGAQANTGELFF. The DNA of the CDR3 is TGTGCCAGCAGCCTCCCCGGCGCCCAGGCGAACACCGGGGAGCTGTTTTTT. The rearrangement links TRBV5-4 to TRBJ2-2; D uncertain. The CDR3 is 17 residues long. V dropped 4 bases and J dropped 0 bases, with 16 bases sitting between them. Germline-derived CDR1 and CDR2 are SGHNT and YYREEE (reference sequence).

V is TRBV27 and J is TRBJ2-5; 11 bases match TRBD2. This CDR3 has 15 amino acids. With 7 bases clipped from V and 5 bases from J, the junction kept 9 bases outside the gene matches. CDR1 is MNHEY, CDR2 SMNVEV, per germline (reference sequence). Written as DNA, the CDR3 is TGTGCCAGCAAAACTTCTAGCGGGAGGCAGGAGACCCAGTACTTC. This codes for CASKTSSGRQETQYF.

The chain carries TRBV19 and TRBJ2-4; possibly TRBD1 for D (6 bases). Germline CDR1 is LNHDA and CDR2 is SQIVND (reference sequence). The CDR3 covers 14 residues. The V end lost 1 base, the J end lost 8 bases, and 12 bases lay between the germline ends. CDR3 in amino acids: CASSIAAGADIQYF. CDR3 coding DNA: TGTGCCAGTAGTATAGCGGCAGGGGCGGACATTCAGTACTTC.

CDR3 nucleotides: TGTGCCAGCAGAGCCGACAGTCAAAATTCACCCCTCCACTTT. This translates into CASRADSQNSPLHF. The chain links TRBV2 to TRBJ1-6, with D perhaps TRBD1 (5 bases). Deletions cut 6 bases from V and 7 bases from J, with 13 bases between. Germline-derived CDR1 and CDR2 are SNHLY and FYNNEI. The CDR3 spans 14 residues.

The chain joins TRBV11-3 to TRBJ1-5; D uncertain. Germline lookup yields CDR1 SGHNT and CDR2 YENEEA. V was pared by 3 bases and J by 6 bases, with 6 bases between. The CDR3 is 12 amino acids. The CDR3 here is CASSLVAQPQHF. CDR3 nucleotides: TGTGCCAGCAGCTTGGTGGCTCAGCCCCAGCATTTT. The full variable domain, with the rest looked up from reference TRBV11-3 and TRBJ1-5, is EAGVVQSPRYKIIEKKQPVAFWCNPISGHNTLYWYLQNLGQGPELLIRYENEEAVDDSQLPKDRFSAERLKGVDSTLKIQPAELGDSAVYLCASSLVAQPQHFGDGTRLSIL.